What follows is one T cell receptor beta chain and its context. This clone was seen more than once but under ten times. Its antigen specificity is not known. Base qualities are missing; no much larger clone stands one base away. The data belong to a study of beta chain features in type 1 diabetes (dated by TCRdb to between 2017 and 2018). At the level of the whole study: Patients and healthy donors did not differ in mean age, gender distribution, total cell number or subset yield. Regulatory and stem cell-like memory subsets were isolated from only 8 patients and about 8 healthy donors, whereas naive and central memory subsets came from all 30 or so donors. A total of about 110,000,000 sorted cells were examined across all samples, and a strong correlation was observed between cell number per subset and RNA yield. The study compared TCRB repertoires of sorted circulating CD4+ T cell subsets between recently diagnosed type 1 diabetes patients and matched healthy donors.

What the authors observed across the whole study: Only small numbers of individuals were included in the HLA sub-analyses, which left unresolved whether HLA type had any influence on TCRB rearrangement. At VDJ recombination sites, type 1 diabetes patients had fewer insertions and more deleted nucleotides, which implies abnormalities in thymic rearrangement. Naive, central memory and regulatory TCRB repertoires appeared to be more alike among patients than among healthy donors. Shorter templates might be favored by PCR, yet because patient and control samples were amplified and corrected together, any such skew would affect both groups equally. Because cDNA was sequenced instead of genomic DNA, activated cells with high expression could be over-represented, although the groups did not differ in activation or CD3 levels. Type 1 diabetes patients showed a moderate but significant shortening of TCRB CDR3 length in all four CD4+ subsets.

The entire isolated RNA was reverse transcribed using the High Capacity cDNA Reverse Transcription Kit, and thus expressed TCRB transcripts were sequenced. Deep immunoSEQ sequencing was performed on naive, central memory and regulatory T cell samples, with an average of around 3.5 million total reads per sample. After sorted cells were lysed in RLT buffer, RNA was extracted with DNase-treated RNeasy Micro or Mini kits, with the choice depending on cell number. Each cell subset was processed on its own to prevent cross-contamination, while patient and healthy donor samples were processed together. The immunoSEQ multiplex PCR was used to amplify TCRB sequences from cDNA, yielding 87-bp fragments that span the CDR3 region. Sequencing of the amplicons was performed on the Illumina HiSeq platform. The authors processed their data as follows. PCR bias was corrected computationally using synthetic template baselines, and reads within Hamming distance 2 were collapsed, with unmergeable singletons discarded. Reads were aligned against IMGT so that V, D and J genes, CDR3 length and insertions or deletions at six rearrangement sites could be assigned. Within each subset, clonotype counts were normalized to sorted cell number, and only after that were true diversity and Gini coefficients computed with the tcR R package. The overlap coefficient, calculated on TCRB nucleotide sequences, was used to quantify repertoire sharing. Out-of-frame TCRB sequences from naive cells were analyzed as a proxy for the pre-selection repertoire. As stored in TCRdb, this immuneACCESS dataset retains in-frame rearrangements with V and J assigned. A fraction of the clones does not appear; measured against another copy, unresolved V genes explain less than half of the discrepancy, and the remainder lacks a known reason. The D gene and trimming were derived from the DNA, and the V and J assignments and clone size from that table. For this sample the table gives 330,000 or so clones, of which about 19% were detected only once. Under 0.05% of the sample goes to the ten largest clones.

The germline V gene supplies CDR1 SGDLS and CDR2 YYNGEE. The CDR3, from cysteine to phenylalanine, totals 16 residues. Solely the CDR3 DNA is kept, with 48 bases framed from the first base. V and J are trimmed by 4 bases and 2 bases, and the gene matches miss 9 bases of the junction. A single peripheral blood draw of about 116 mL on average was collected from each donor into heparinised tubes. A BD FACSAria II and a panel including CD45RO, CCR7, CD25, CD127, CD95 and CD27 were used to sort naive, central memory, regulatory and stem cell-like memory CD4+ T cells. All sorted populations exceeded 95% purity. Right away, PBMCs were isolated by Lymphoprep density gradient centrifugation and were stained directly, with no culture step. So that batch effects would be minimized, each experiment stained and sorted samples in pairs, pairing one healthy donor with one patient.

What was sequenced was naive CD4+ T cells from blood. Interpreted using the paper, the cell subset or site label stands for: true naive CD4+ T cells. This clonotype was sampled from a woman between 18 and 30 years old in good health. This sequence uses TRBV9 and TRBJ2-3, with TRBD2 matching 8 junction bases. The CDR3 reads CASSPREGLNTDTQYF. The nucleotide sequence is TGTGCCAGCAGCCCTCGGGAGGGCCTGAACACAGATACGCAGTATTTT. The full variable domain, with segments outside the CDR3 supplied by the reference TRBV9 and TRBJ2-3 proteins, appears as DSGVTQTPKHLITATGQRVTLRCSPRSGDLSVYWYQQSLDQGLQFLIQYYNGEERAKGNILERFSAQQFPDLHSELNLSSLELGDSALYFCASSPREGLNTDTQYFGPGTRLTVL.